This TCR beta chain came from a study of identical twins. Study-level results: Out-of-frame alpha sequences shared between twins exhibited an excess of low generation probability. The study reached conclusions through statistical analysis that was cross-sectional, not following the same donors. Whereas memory repertoires showed no such difference, abundant cord blood beta clonotypes carried fewer insertions.

The V gene lost 8 bases and the J gene lost 4 bases, with 14 bases spanning the gap. Germline V CDR1 and CDR2: SGHTA, FQGNSA. CDR3 size: 14 residues. The sample holds many counts of this clonotype. Its antigen is unknown. Through template switching, a universal primer site was introduced, and the cDNA contained unique molecular identifiers. Via MiXCR, TCRdb re-called the 5' RACE reads, giving one row per CDR3 protein. The sample lists 640,000 or so distinct CDR3 sequences, approximately 6% seen once, with 1.5% to 2% in the top ten. Sequencing was done on a sample of naive T cells sorted from blood. The origin of this receptor is a man younger than 35 in good health. This chain joins TRBV7-2 and TRBJ2-2; D call uncertain. The CDR3 coding sequence is TGTGCCAGCGTTAACCCGCCAAGCACCGGGGAGCTGTTTTTT. It encodes CASVNPPSTGELFF.